A selection of T cell receptor beta chains follows, all from one sample in a study of T cells in Graves' hyperthyroidism and ophthalmopathy. TCRdb redid the calling of the multiplex PCR reads with MiXCR, one entry per CDR3 protein. Of hundreds of thousands of distinct CDR3 sequences in the sample, 35% are singletons; the top ten hold around a third. What was sequenced was blood. The receptor source for this set is a woman aged 35 to 49 with Graves' hyperthyroidism. The CDR3 runs from the conserved cysteine through the conserved F or W. Each record gives: V gene, clone size, J gene, D gene, CDR3 protein, CDR3 DNA. A D gene is named only where the DNA matches it firmly. Part of the rows lack a size; the others show once, few, many or a class for expanded clones.

v_call: TRBV5-1; clone_size: many; j_call: TRBJ1-1; d_call: .; cdr3_aa: CASRRDLGDTEAFF; cdr3_nt: TGCGCCAGCCGACGGGACCTCGGTGACACTGAAGCTTTCTTT
v_call: TRBV7-9; clone_size: .; j_call: TRBJ1-1; d_call: .; cdr3_aa: CASSLGGFNTEAFF; cdr3_nt: TGTGCCAGCAGCCTGGGAGGATTTAACACTGAAGCTTTCTTT
v_call: TRBV5-6; clone_size: .; j_call: TRBJ1-6; d_call: .; cdr3_aa: CASSLGSGNQPLHF; cdr3_nt: TGTGCCAGCAGCTTGGGGAGCGGGAATCAGCCCCTCCACTTT
v_call: TRBV7-8; clone_size: many; j_call: TRBJ1-3; d_call: .; cdr3_aa: CASSPRVSGNTIYF; cdr3_nt: TGTGCCAGCAGCCCGAGGGTCTCTGGAAACACCATATATTTT
v_call: TRBV20-1; clone_size: .; j_call: TRBJ2-2; d_call: .; cdr3_aa: CSATAQETGELFF; cdr3_nt: TGCAGTGCTACCGCGCAGGAAACCGGGGAGCTGTTTTTT
v_call: TRBV7-9; clone_size: .; j_call: TRBJ2-1; d_call: TRBD2; cdr3_aa: CASSLSSSGGTNEQFF; cdr3_nt: TGTGCCAGCAGCTTAAGTTCCAGCGGGGGGACCAATGAGCAGTTCTTC
v_call: TRBV12-3/TRBV12-4; clone_size: few; j_call: TRBJ1-1; d_call: TRBD1; cdr3_aa: CASSLYLGTGGLNTEAFF; cdr3_nt: TGTGCCAGCAGTTTATACTTAGGGACAGGGGGCTTGAACACTGAAGCTTTCTTT
v_call: TRBV12-3/TRBV12-4; clone_size: .; j_call: TRBJ1-4; d_call: .; cdr3_aa: CASSPMNAVNEKLFF; cdr3_nt: TGTGCCAGCAGTCCAATGAATGCTGTGAATGAAAAACTGTTTTTT
v_call: TRBV6-1; clone_size: .; j_call: TRBJ2-7; d_call: .; cdr3_aa: CASSEMVYEQYF; cdr3_nt: TGTGCCAGCAGTGAAATGGTCTACGAGCAGTACTTC
v_call: TRBV9; clone_size: few; j_call: TRBJ1-6; d_call: .; cdr3_aa: CASSVDSAGNNSPLHF; cdr3_nt: TGTGCCAGCAGCGTAGACAGTGCAGGGAATAATTCACCCCTCCACTTT
v_call: TRBV12-3/TRBV12-4; clone_size: many; j_call: TRBJ1-6; d_call: TRBD1; cdr3_aa: CASSSSGTGDSPLHF; cdr3_nt: TGTGCCAGCAGTTCATCCGGGACAGGGGATTCACCCCTCCACTTT
v_call: TRBV19; clone_size: once; j_call: TRBJ2-5; d_call: .; cdr3_aa: CASSILETQCF; cdr3_nt: TGTGCCAGTAGTATCTTAGAGACCCAGTGCTTC
v_call: TRBV12-3/TRBV12-4; clone_size: .; j_call: TRBJ1-2; d_call: .; cdr3_aa: CASSYSNPAAGYGYTF; cdr3_nt: TGTGCCAGCAGTTACTCAAACCCAGCGGCGGGGTATGGCTACACCTTC
v_call: TRBV7-2; clone_size: .; j_call: TRBJ1-5; d_call: .; cdr3_aa: CASSLVPSNQPQHF; cdr3_nt: TGTGCCAGCAGCTTAGTCCCTAGTAATCAGCCCCAGCATTTT
v_call: TRBV20-1; clone_size: .; j_call: TRBJ1-5; d_call: TRBD1; cdr3_aa: CSATRDRGNQPQHF; cdr3_nt: TGCAGTGCAACCCGGGACAGGGGAAATCAGCCCCAGCATTTT
v_call: TRBV10-3; clone_size: .; j_call: TRBJ2-3; d_call: .; cdr3_aa: CAITFYSRLNDTQYF; cdr3_nt: TGTGCCATCACATTCTACTCGCGATTGAATGATACGCAGTATTTT
v_call: TRBV6-5; clone_size: few; j_call: TRBJ2-5; d_call: .; cdr3_aa: CATEGFPGTQYF; cdr3_nt: TGTGCCACGGAGGGGTTTCCTGGGACCCAGTACTTC
v_call: TRBV10-2; clone_size: many; j_call: TRBJ1-2; d_call: .; cdr3_aa: CASSESRSGRSNYGYTF; cdr3_nt: TGCGCCAGCAGTGAGTCCCGTAGCGGGAGATCTAACTATGGCTACACCTTC
v_call: TRBV14; clone_size: .; j_call: TRBJ1-6; d_call: TRBD1; cdr3_aa: CASSPDRGF; cdr3_nt: TGTGCCAGCAGCCCGGACAGGGGATTT
v_call: TRBV28; clone_size: .; j_call: TRBJ2-6; d_call: TRBD1; cdr3_aa: CASSLQGQRGANVLTF; cdr3_nt: TGTGCCAGCAGTTTACAGGGACAGAGGGGGGCCAACGTCCTGACTTTC
v_call: TRBV29-1; clone_size: .; j_call: TRBJ1-1; d_call: .; cdr3_aa: CSVEDFPPPDMNTEAFF; cdr3_nt: TGCAGCGTTGAAGATTTCCCCCCCCCAGACATGAACACTGAAGCTTTCTTT
v_call: TRBV4-2; clone_size: .; j_call: TRBJ1-2; d_call: .; cdr3_aa: CASSSAGYYGYTF; cdr3_nt: TGTGCCAGCAGCTCCGCAGGGTACTATGGCTACACCTTC
v_call: TRBV29-1; clone_size: many; j_call: TRBJ1-1; d_call: .; cdr3_aa: CSALRSEAFF; cdr3_nt: TGCAGCGCCCTCCGATCTGAAGCTTTCTTT
v_call: TRBV12-3/TRBV12-4; clone_size: few; j_call: TRBJ1-4; d_call: .; cdr3_aa: CASSYSWKLSTNEKLFF; cdr3_nt: TGTGCCAGCAGTTACTCGTGGAAGCTTTCAACTAATGAAAAACTGTTTTTT
v_call: TRBV20-1; clone_size: .; j_call: TRBJ1-1; d_call: TRBD1; cdr3_aa: CSARDIGQGPSEAFF; cdr3_nt: TGCAGTGCTAGAGATATAGGACAGGGGCCCTCTGAAGCTTTCTTT
v_call: TRBV6-1; clone_size: .; j_call: TRBJ1-3; d_call: .; cdr3_aa: CASSETQASGNTIYF; cdr3_nt: TGTGCCAGCAGTGAAACACAGGCCTCTGGAAACACCATATATTTT
v_call: TRBV7-9; clone_size: .; j_call: TRBJ1-2; d_call: .; cdr3_aa: CASSLKSGRAADGYTF; cdr3_nt: TGTGCCAGCAGCTTAAAGTCTGGGAGAGCTGCGGATGGCTACACCTTC
v_call: TRBV9; clone_size: .; j_call: TRBJ1-1; d_call: TRBD1; cdr3_aa: CASSWDREQGRTEAFF; cdr3_nt: TGTGCCAGCAGTTGGGACAGGGAACAAGGTCGCACTGAAGCTTTCTTT